Listed below are T cell receptor beta chains from one sample, sequenced in a study of blood T cell repertoires in COVID-19. Generated by immunoSEQ multiplex PCR, the TCRdb table keeps only in-frame clones and is missing some. The table lists 40,000 to 45,000 clones, nearly 90% of them singletons, with about 2.4% in the top ten. Sequencing was done on a sample of peripheral blood. The origin of the receptors is a human donor in a cohort sampled during active COVID-19. Both conserved end residues are part of each CDR3. D genes are given only for firm matches. Size is omitted from some rows. Given values are once, few, many or a class for expanded clones.

CDR3aa: CASSATRDTMEKLFF; CDR3nt: TGTGCCAGCAGTGCAACGAGGGACACGATGGAAAAACTGTTTTTT; d_gene: .; abundance: .; j_gene: TRBJ1-4; v_gene: TRBV2
CDR3aa: CASTSPGDEKNYGYTF; CDR3nt: TGTGCCAGCACTTCCCCAGGGGACGAAAAAAACTATGGCTACACCTTC; d_gene: .; abundance: .; j_gene: TRBJ1-2; v_gene: TRBV5-6
CDR3aa: CASSAPDRAGNTIYF; CDR3nt: TGTGCCAGTAGTGCCCCGGACAGGGCTGGAAACACCATATATTTT; d_gene: TRBD1; abundance: .; j_gene: TRBJ1-3; v_gene: TRBV19
CDR3aa: CAWSGGLIYGYTF; CDR3nt: TGTGCCTGGAGTGGGGGACTGATCTATGGCTACACCTTC; d_gene: .; abundance: once; j_gene: TRBJ1-2; v_gene: TRBV30
CDR3aa: CASSETGVLSEAFF; CDR3nt: TGTGCCAGCAGCGAAACAGGGGTTCTATCTGAAGCTTTCTTT; d_gene: TRBD1; abundance: .; j_gene: TRBJ1-1; v_gene: TRBV7-9
CDR3aa: CASSPNSGTTYEQYF; CDR3nt: TGTGCCAGCAGCCCTAACTCCGGGACAACCTACGAGCAGTACTTC; d_gene: .; abundance: .; j_gene: TRBJ2-7; v_gene: TRBV11-2
CDR3aa: CASTVQVSGANVLTF; CDR3nt: TGTGCCAGCACCGTACAGGTCTCTGGGGCCAACGTCCTGACTTTC; d_gene: .; abundance: .; j_gene: TRBJ2-6; v_gene: TRBV3-1/TRBV3-2
CDR3aa: CASSPQGSYTGELFF; CDR3nt: TGTGCCAGCAGCCCACAGGGAAGTTACACCGGGGAGCTGTTTTTT; d_gene: .; abundance: .; j_gene: TRBJ2-2; v_gene: TRBV5-6
CDR3aa: CASSVGSGANEKLFF; CDR3nt: TGTGCCAGCAGCGTAGGGAGCGGGGCTAATGAAAAACTGTTTTTT; d_gene: .; abundance: .; j_gene: TRBJ1-4; v_gene: TRBV9
CDR3aa: CASSYRRQMGNQPQHF; CDR3nt: TGTGCCAGTAGCTACCGCAGGCAAATGGGCAATCAGCCCCAGCATTTT; d_gene: .; abundance: .; j_gene: TRBJ1-5; v_gene: TRBV19
CDR3aa: CAWSGTGRYNSPLHF; CDR3nt: TGTGCCTGGAGTGGGACAGGGAGGTATAATTCACCCCTCCACTTT; d_gene: TRBD1; abundance: .; j_gene: TRBJ1-6; v_gene: TRBV30
CDR3aa: CASSVSARGGYNEQFF; CDR3nt: TGTGCCAGCAGCGTTTCGGCTCGGGGAGGCTACAATGAGCAGTTCTTC; d_gene: .; abundance: .; j_gene: TRBJ2-1; v_gene: TRBV9
CDR3aa: CASSAAGNQPQHF; CDR3nt: TGTGCCAGCAGCGCTGCAGGGAATCAGCCCCAGCATTTT; d_gene: .; abundance: .; j_gene: TRBJ1-5; v_gene: TRBV5-6
CDR3aa: CAARAGESGELFF; CDR3nt: TGTGCCGCCCGCGCAGGGGAGTCCGGGGAGCTGTTTTTT; d_gene: .; abundance: .; j_gene: TRBJ2-2; v_gene: TRBV3-1/TRBV3-2
CDR3aa: CASSQGEGGNYGYTF; CDR3nt: TGTGCCAGCAGCCAAGGGGAGGGAGGGAACTATGGCTACACCTTC; d_gene: .; abundance: .; j_gene: TRBJ1-2; v_gene: TRBV3-1/TRBV3-2
CDR3aa: CASKNRVQYTEAFF; CDR3nt: TGTGCCAGCAAAAACAGGGTTCAGTACACTGAAGCTTTCTTT; d_gene: .; abundance: .; j_gene: TRBJ1-1; v_gene: TRBV2
CDR3aa: CASSPRQGAFGEQYF; CDR3nt: TGTGCCAGTAGTCCCCGACAGGGGGCGTTCGGCGAGCAGTACTTC; d_gene: TRBD1; abundance: few; j_gene: TRBJ2-7; v_gene: TRBV19
CDR3aa: CASSARGTGGWQPQHF; CDR3nt: TGCGCCAGCAGCGCCCGCGGGACAGGGGGCTGGCAGCCCCAGCATTTT; d_gene: TRBD1; abundance: .; j_gene: TRBJ1-5; v_gene: TRBV10-2
CDR3aa: CASSQTSGASYEQYF; CDR3nt: TGTGCCAGCAGTCAGACTAGCGGGGCTTCCTACGAGCAGTACTTC; d_gene: TRBD2; abundance: .; j_gene: TRBJ2-7; v_gene: TRBV27
CDR3aa: CASSAASGGSEQFF; CDR3nt: TGCGCCAGCAGCGCAGCGTCGGGGGGTAGTGAGCAGTTCTTC; d_gene: TRBD2; abundance: .; j_gene: TRBJ2-1; v_gene: TRBV5-1
CDR3aa: CASSHPSGGGTAYEQYF; CDR3nt: TGTGCCAGCAGCCACCCGAGCGGGGGCGGTACTGCCTACGAGCAGTACTTC; d_gene: TRBD2; abundance: .; j_gene: TRBJ2-7; v_gene: TRBV4-2
CDR3aa: CASSSGNSYEQYF; CDR3nt: TGTGCCAGCTCCTCCGGGAACTCCTACGAGCAGTACTTC; d_gene: .; abundance: .; j_gene: TRBJ2-7; v_gene: TRBV6-5
CDR3aa: CASNKQSTDTQYF; CDR3nt: TGTGCCAGTAACAAACAGAGCACAGATACGCAGTATTTT; d_gene: .; abundance: .; j_gene: TRBJ2-3; v_gene: TRBV19
CDR3aa: CASYPGGIGELFF; CDR3nt: TGTGCCAGTTACCCAGGGGGGATCGGGGAGCTGTTTTTT; d_gene: .; abundance: .; j_gene: TRBJ2-2; v_gene: TRBV19
CDR3aa: CASLLTGGYGYTF; CDR3nt: TGTGCCAGCTTATTGACAGGGGGCTATGGCTACACCTTC; d_gene: TRBD1; abundance: once; j_gene: TRBJ1-2; v_gene: TRBV2
CDR3aa: CARGGGANSGANVLTF; CDR3nt: TGTGCCAGAGGGGGCGGCGCCAACTCTGGGGCCAACGTCCTGACTTTC; d_gene: TRBD1; abundance: .; j_gene: TRBJ2-6; v_gene: TRBV7-9
CDR3aa: CASSIATGLADTQYF; CDR3nt: TGTGCCAGTAGTATAGCAACAGGTTTGGCAGATACGCAGTATTTT; d_gene: .; abundance: .; j_gene: TRBJ2-3; v_gene: TRBV19
CDR3aa: CASSLLGTDTQYF; CDR3nt: TGTGCCAGCAGCTTACTTGGCACAGATACGCAGTATTTT; d_gene: .; abundance: .; j_gene: TRBJ2-3; v_gene: TRBV11-3
CDR3aa: CASSPTPGTGNEKLFF; CDR3nt: TGTGCCAGCAGTCCCACCCCCGGGACAGGAAATGAAAAACTGTTTTTT; d_gene: TRBD1; abundance: .; j_gene: TRBJ1-4; v_gene: TRBV6-6
CDR3aa: CASSFSDWDEQFF; CDR3nt: TGTGCCAGCAGCTTTAGCGATTGGGATGAGCAGTTCTTC; d_gene: .; abundance: .; j_gene: TRBJ2-1; v_gene: TRBV7-2
CDR3aa: CSVGGGVGGYGYTF; CDR3nt: TGCAGCGTTGGAGGCGGGGTTGGGGGCTATGGCTACACCTTC; d_gene: .; abundance: few; j_gene: TRBJ1-2; v_gene: TRBV29-1
CDR3aa: CAWRSNLRTYVNSPLHF; CDR3nt: TGTGCCTGGAGATCTAATCTCCGGACTTATGTTAATTCACCCCTCCACTTT; d_gene: .; abundance: .; j_gene: TRBJ1-6; v_gene: TRBV30
CDR3aa: CASSSTGFAVWGYTF; CDR3nt: TGTGCCAGCAGCTCTACAGGGTTTGCAGTATGGGGCTACACCTTC; d_gene: .; abundance: .; j_gene: TRBJ1-2; v_gene: TRBV7-8
CDR3aa: CASSSDSFAPYGYTF; CDR3nt: TGTGCCAGCAGCTCAGACAGTTTCGCCCCTTATGGCTACACCTTC; d_gene: .; abundance: few; j_gene: TRBJ1-2; v_gene: TRBV5-4
CDR3aa: CASSYFPGVTYNEQFF; CDR3nt: TGTGCCAGCAGTTACTTCCCGGGGGTGACCTACAATGAGCAGTTCTTC; d_gene: .; abundance: .; j_gene: TRBJ2-1; v_gene: TRBV6-2/TRBV6-3
CDR3aa: CASSDSSGGELNTGELFF; CDR3nt: TGTGCCAGCAGCGATTCTAGCGGGGGTGAGCTGAACACCGGGGAGCTGTTTTTT; d_gene: TRBD2; abundance: .; j_gene: TRBJ2-2; v_gene: TRBV9
CDR3aa: CASSQDLGDTYGYTF; CDR3nt: TGTGCCAGCAGCCAAGATCTAGGGGATACCTATGGCTACACCTTC; d_gene: .; abundance: few; j_gene: TRBJ1-2; v_gene: TRBV4-2
CDR3aa: CATSRLEPGYNEQFF; CDR3nt: TGTGCCACCAGCAGATTGGAACCGGGGTACAATGAGCAGTTCTTC; d_gene: .; abundance: once; j_gene: TRBJ2-1; v_gene: TRBV15
CDR3aa: CASSLDTWYGYTF; CDR3nt: TGTGCCAGCAGCTTGGACACTTGGTATGGCTACACCTTC; d_gene: .; abundance: .; j_gene: TRBJ1-2; v_gene: TRBV7-9
CDR3aa: CASSPGHPVGQFF; CDR3nt: TGTGCCAGTTCCCCGGGACACCCTGTGGGGCAGTTCTTC; d_gene: .; abundance: .; j_gene: TRBJ2-1; v_gene: TRBV19
CDR3aa: CASSPQGTVALTDTQYF; CDR3nt: TGTGCCAGCAGCCCTCAGGGGACAGTCGCCCTAACAGATACGCAGTATTTT; d_gene: TRBD1; abundance: .; j_gene: TRBJ2-3; v_gene: TRBV5-6
CDR3aa: CASSPRGSSSTDTQYF; CDR3nt: TGTGCCAGCAGCCCTCGTGGCTCTTCTAGCACAGATACGCAGTATTTT; d_gene: .; abundance: .; j_gene: TRBJ2-3; v_gene: TRBV11-2
CDR3aa: CASSEIGLAEF; CDR3nt: TGTGCCAGCAGTGAAATTGGTCTAGCGGAATTC; d_gene: TRBD2; abundance: .; j_gene: TRBJ2-7; v_gene: TRBV2
CDR3aa: CASSQDLSPGNTIYF; CDR3nt: TGTGCCAGCAGCCAAGATCTGTCTCCTGGAAACACCATATATTTT; d_gene: .; abundance: .; j_gene: TRBJ1-3; v_gene: TRBV3-1/TRBV3-2
CDR3aa: CASSPGQIVNYGYTF; CDR3nt: TGTGCCAGCAGCCCGGGACAGATAGTTAACTATGGCTACACCTTC; d_gene: TRBD1; abundance: .; j_gene: TRBJ1-2; v_gene: TRBV7-2
CDR3aa: CASSFGTGGDYGYTF; CDR3nt: TGCGCCAGCAGCTTCGGGACAGGGGGTGACTATGGCTACACCTTC; d_gene: TRBD1; abundance: .; j_gene: TRBJ1-2; v_gene: TRBV5-1
CDR3aa: CASSPSGDSPLHF; CDR3nt: TGTGCCAGCAGTCCCTCAGGGGATTCACCCCTCCACTTT; d_gene: .; abundance: .; j_gene: TRBJ1-6; v_gene: TRBV6-5